The rows below give T cell receptor beta chains drawn from one sample of a study of cytomegalovirus exposure and HLA in healthy donors. Here immunoSEQ multiplex PCR was the method, and the copy in TCRdb shows in-frame clones only, minus some. The sample includes 150,000 or so clones, more than 60% seen only once; the top ten take about 1.4%. What was sequenced was PBMCs. These receptor sequences come from a woman in her twenties or thirties in good health and CMV-seronegative. The CDR3 runs from the conserved cysteine through the conserved F or W. Fields, in order: V gene, J gene, D gene, clone size, CDR3 protein, CDR3 DNA. The D gene is left open where the match is weak. Clone size is stated in some rows and not others, as once, few, many or a class when expanded.

>TRBV2|TRBJ1-1|.|.
CASSDRGWTEAFF
TGTGCCAGCAGTGACCGGGGATGGACTGAAGCTTTCTTT
>TRBV2|TRBJ1-4|.|.
CASSEAGELFF
TGTGCCAGCAGTGAGGCAGGGGAACTGTTTTTT
>TRBV18|TRBJ2-7|.|.
CASSPSVYEQYF
TGTGCCAGCTCACCATCTGTCTACGAGCAGTACTTC
>TRBV6-5|TRBJ1-1|.|.
CASSYSKQGTEAFF
TGTGCCAGCAGTTACTCGAAACAGGGAACTGAAGCTTTCTTT
>TRBV11-2|TRBJ1-1|.|.
CASSLGSATMNTEAFF
TGTGCCAGCAGCTTAGGGTCCGCGACTATGAACACTGAAGCTTTCTTT
>TRBV28|TRBJ2-1|TRBD1|.
CASSFPGQNYNEQFF
TGTGCCAGCAGTTTTCCGGGACAGAACTACAATGAGCAGTTCTTC
>TRBV10-3|TRBJ2-1|TRBD2|.
CASTGTSGVGEQFF
TGTGCCAGCACCGGGACTAGCGGGGTGGGTGAGCAGTTCTTC
>TRBV7-9|TRBJ2-2|TRBD1|.
CSLTGTVNTGELFF
TGTTCCCTTACCGGGACAGTGAACACCGGGGAGCTGTTTTTT
>TRBV5-1|TRBJ2-2|TRBD1|.
CASRGTASNTGELFF
TGCGCCAGCAGGGGGACAGCCTCGAACACCGGGGAGCTGTTTTTT
>TRBV7-2|TRBJ2-7|TRBD1|medium-sized
CASSAGTGDGYEQYF
TGTGCCAGCAGCGCCGGGACAGGGGATGGCTACGAGCAGTACTTC
>TRBV28|TRBJ2-7|.|.
CASSSPAYEQYF
TGTGCCAGCAGTTCCCCTGCCTACGAGCAGTACTTC
>TRBV12-5|TRBJ2-2|TRBD2|.
CASGPSGGRAGELFF
TGTGCTAGTGGTCCTAGCGGGGGAAGGGCCGGGGAGCTGTTTTTT
>TRBV9|TRBJ1-2|.|few
CASSADTNYGYTF
TGTGCCAGCAGCGCGGACACCAACTATGGCTACACCTTC
>TRBV5-1|TRBJ2-1|.|.
CATTLEGGPGNEQFF
TGCGCCACCACCCTTGAGGGGGGGCCGGGCAATGAGCAGTTCTTC
>TRBV14|TRBJ2-2|TRBD2|.
CASSQERRRGGVGELFF
TGTGCCAGCAGCCAAGAGAGGAGGCGGGGGGGCGTCGGGGAGCTGTTTTTT
>TRBV30|TRBJ2-5|TRBD2|.
CAWNQGWTSGKETQYF
TGTGCCTGGAATCAGGGATGGACTAGCGGAAAAGAGACCCAGTACTTC
>TRBV2|TRBJ1-6|.|once
CASSEAVSTLHF
TGTGCCAGCAGTGAGGCGGTGAGCACCCTCCACTTT
>TRBV6-4|TRBJ2-1|.|few
CASSPSSVPSGEQFF
TGTGCCAGCAGTCCTTCTAGCGTCCCCTCGGGTGAGCAGTTCTTC
>TRBV5-6|TRBJ2-7|TRBD1|.
CASSSVGQGSYEQYF
TGTGCCAGCAGCTCAGTCGGACAGGGTAGTTACGAGCAGTACTTC
>TRBV7-9|TRBJ2-7|TRBD1|.
CASSLQGYEQYF
TGTGCCAGCAGCCTACAGGGGTACGAGCAGTACTTC
>TRBV28|TRBJ2-2|.|.
CASSLPRGNTGELFF
TGTGCCAGCAGTTTACCCAGGGGGAACACCGGGGAGCTGTTTTTT
>TRBV10-3|TRBJ2-3|TRBD2|.
CAISMAGGSTDTQYF
TGTGCCATCAGTATGGCGGGGGGGTCGACAGATACGCAGTATTTT
>TRBV2|TRBJ2-7|TRBD1|.
CASSGDSYEQYF
TGTGCCAGCAGTGGGGACAGCTACGAGCAGTACTTC
>TRBV18|TRBJ2-4|TRBD1|.
CASSFRGQGENIQYF
TGTGCCAGCTCATTCAGGGGACAGGGGGAAAACATTCAGTACTTC
>TRBV2|TRBJ2-2|.|few
CASSPKAGNTGELFF
TGTGCCAGCAGTCCGAAGGCAGGGAACACCGGGGAGCTGTTTTTT
>TRBV6-1|TRBJ2-1|TRBD2|.
CASSEPGTSWNYEQFF
TGTGCCAGCAGTGAACCCGGGACTAGTTGGAACTATGAGCAGTTCTTC
>TRBV6-5|TRBJ2-5|.|once
CASRTPGGLKETQYF
TGTGCCAGCAGAACACCCGGGGGACTTAAAGAGACCCAGTACTTC
>TRBV28|TRBJ1-1|.|once
CASSFPDSNTEAFF
TGTGCCAGCAGTTTCCCCGACAGTAACACTGAAGCTTTCTTT
>TRBV28|TRBJ2-2|TRBD2|once
CASGPLRRGNTGELFF
TGTGCCAGCGGGCCTCTTAGGCGGGGGAATACCGGGGAGCTGTTTTTT
>TRBV29-1|TRBJ1-1|TRBD1|.
CSVAYRGLMNTEAFF
TGCAGCGTTGCATACAGGGGACTCATGAACACTGAAGCTTTCTTT
>TRBV6-5|TRBJ1-1|.|.
CASSYADSPTGGAFF
TGTGCCAGCAGTTACGCCGACTCCCCAACGGGGGGAGCTTTCTTT
>TRBV5-6|TRBJ1-4|.|.
CASSLSSLKTEFF
TGTGCCAGCAGCTTGTCCTCCTTAAAGACAGAGTTTTTT
>TRBV5-1|TRBJ1-3|.|.
CASSPGLVDTIYF
TGCGCCAGCAGCCCGGGTCTCGTGGACACCATATATTTT
>TRBV9|TRBJ2-7|.|.
CASSPQQGPTYEQYF
TGTGCCAGCAGCCCACAACAGGGTCCTACCTACGAGCAGTACTTC
>TRBV6-6|TRBJ2-1|TRBD2|.
CASRLAGTSGGNEQFF
TGTGCCAGCAGGCTGGCCGGGACTAGCGGGGGGAATGAGCAGTTCTTC
>TRBV12-5|TRBJ2-3|.|once
CASTSTDTQYF
TGTGCTAGTACTAGCACAGATACGCAGTATTTT
>TRBV19|TRBJ2-1|TRBD1|.
CASSILQGAIMNEQFF
TGTGCCAGTAGTATCCTACAGGGGGCGATTATGAATGAGCAGTTCTTC
>TRBV5-4|TRBJ1-1|.|.
CASSGSGQINTEAFF
TGTGCCAGCAGCGGCTCGGGACAAATAAACACTGAAGCTTTCTTT
>TRBV5-4|TRBJ1-6|.|.
CASSSVRDRGGSPLHF
TGTGCCAGCAGCTCGGTCCGGGACCGCGGGGGATCACCCCTCCACTTT
>TRBV5-1|TRBJ2-5|TRBD1|.
CASSSGTAETQYF
TGCGCCAGCAGCTCAGGGACAGCGGAGACCCAGTACTTC
>TRBV19|TRBJ1-5|.|.
CASSIQDSNQPQHF
TGTGCCAGTAGTATTCAGGATAGCAATCAGCCCCAGCATTTT
>TRBV5-4|TRBJ2-2|.|.
CASSSRRGSNTGELFF
TGTGCCAGCAGCTCCCGCCGGGGTTCTAACACCGGGGAGCTGTTTTTT
>TRBV11-2|TRBJ1-2|.|.
CASSLDLGSYGYTF
TGTGCCAGCAGCTTAGATCTTGGGAGCTATGGCTACACCTTC
>TRBV6-5|TRBJ2-7|.|few
CASSSAGTYEQYF
TGTGCCAGCAGTTCGGCAGGAACCTACGAGCAGTACTTC
>TRBV2|TRBJ2-1|TRBD1|.
CASSPSLRQGTNEQFF
TGTGCCAGCTCTCCCTCGCTCCGACAGGGTACCAATGAGCAGTTCTTC
>TRBV5-5|TRBJ1-4|.|.
CASSLAGSASNEKLFF
TGTGCCAGCAGCTTGGCCGGGTCAGCATCTAATGAAAAACTGTTTTTT
>TRBV7-3|TRBJ2-7|TRBD1|many
CASSRDRGPYSYEQYF
TGTGCCAGCAGCCGGGACAGGGGTCCGTACTCCTACGAGCAGTACTTC
>TRBV30|TRBJ1-1|.|.
CAWGPRSEAFF
TGTGCCTGGGGCCCGAGGTCTGAAGCTTTCTTT
>TRBV18|TRBJ2-1|TRBD1|.
CASSPTGVEQFF
TGTGCCAGCTCACCTACAGGGGTAGAGCAGTTCTTC
>TRBV14|TRBJ2-3|.|.
CASSQDSHTQYF
TGTGCCAGCAGCCAAGACTCCCATACGCAGTATTTT
>TRBV29-1|TRBJ1-3|.|.
CSARWGGSGNTIYF
TGCAGCGCTCGATGGGGGGGCAGTGGAAACACCATATATTTT
>TRBV18|TRBJ2-3|.|.
CASSPTREDTQYF
TGTGCCAGCTCACCAACGAGGGAAGATACGCAGTATTTT
>TRBV19|TRBJ1-5|.|.
CASSSNPGQPQHF
TGTGCCAGTAGCTCGAATCCAGGGCAGCCCCAGCATTTT
>TRBV4-1|TRBJ1-2|.|.
CASSTAPGDNYGYTF
TGCGCCAGCAGCACTGCCCCAGGGGACAACTATGGCTACACCTTC
>TRBV13|TRBJ1-1|.|.
CASSFNRADTEAFF
TGTGCCAGCAGCTTTAACAGGGCCGACACTGAAGCTTTCTTT